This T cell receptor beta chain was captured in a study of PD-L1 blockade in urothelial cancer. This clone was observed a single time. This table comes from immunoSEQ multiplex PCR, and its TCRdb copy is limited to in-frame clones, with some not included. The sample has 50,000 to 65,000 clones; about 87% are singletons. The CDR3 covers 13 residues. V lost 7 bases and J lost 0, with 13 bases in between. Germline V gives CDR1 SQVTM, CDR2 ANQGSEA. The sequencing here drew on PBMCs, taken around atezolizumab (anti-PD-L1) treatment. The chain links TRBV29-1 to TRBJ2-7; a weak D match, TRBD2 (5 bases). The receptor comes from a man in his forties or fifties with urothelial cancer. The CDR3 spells CSATRTSSYEQYF. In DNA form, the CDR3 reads TGCAGCGCCACACGGACTTCCTCCTACGAGCAGTACTTC.